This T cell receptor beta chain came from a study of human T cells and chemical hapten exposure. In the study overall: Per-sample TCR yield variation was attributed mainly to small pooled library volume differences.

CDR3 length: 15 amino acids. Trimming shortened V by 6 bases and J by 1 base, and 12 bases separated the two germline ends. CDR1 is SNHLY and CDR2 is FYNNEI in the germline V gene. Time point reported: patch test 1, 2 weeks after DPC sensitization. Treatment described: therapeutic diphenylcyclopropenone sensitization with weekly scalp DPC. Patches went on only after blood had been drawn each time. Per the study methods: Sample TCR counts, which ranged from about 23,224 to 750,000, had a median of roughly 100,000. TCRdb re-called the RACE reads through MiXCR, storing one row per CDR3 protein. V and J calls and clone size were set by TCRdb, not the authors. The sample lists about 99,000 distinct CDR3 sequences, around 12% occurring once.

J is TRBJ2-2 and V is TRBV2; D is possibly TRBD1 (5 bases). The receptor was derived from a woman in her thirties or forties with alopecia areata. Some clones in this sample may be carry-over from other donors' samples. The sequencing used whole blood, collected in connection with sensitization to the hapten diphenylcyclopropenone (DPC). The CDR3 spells CASRTGTGNTGELFF. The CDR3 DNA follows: TGTGCCAGCAGGACCGGCACAGGGAACACCGGGGAGCTGTTTTTT.